These T cell receptor beta chains were read from a single sample in a study of blood T cell repertoires in COVID-19. Libraries were prepared by immunoSEQ multiplex PCR; TCRdb keeps only in-frame clonotypes and omits some of them. The sample carries about 180,000 clones, 81% recorded once. Sequencing used peripheral blood. These receptors came from a woman of 80 years or more with COVID-19, enrolled during active disease. Both conserved end residues are part of each CDR3. The D gene is left open where the match is weak. The size of a clone is reported for some rows only, either as once, few or many, or as a class for expanded clones.

V gene	J gene	D gene	clone size	CDR3 protein	CDR3 DNA
TRBV19	TRBJ2-2	TRBD2	-	CASRPRGGGNTGELFF	TGTGCCAGTAGACCTCGCGGGGGTGGGAACACCGGGGAGCTGTTTTTT
TRBV6-2/TRBV6-3	TRBJ1-2	TRBD1	-	CASSYSGQLGRGYTF	TGTGCCAGCAGTTACTCGGGACAGCTGGGAAGAGGCTACACCTTC
TRBV13	TRBJ2-7	TRBD2	-	CASSRSGSSYEQYF	TGTGCCAGCAGCAGAAGCGGGAGCTCCTACGAGCAGTACTTC
TRBV7-8	TRBJ2-3	TRBD2	-	CASSLVSGGGAVPDTQYF	TGTGCCAGCAGCTTAGTCAGCGGCGGGGGGGCCGTCCCAGATACGCAGTATTTT
TRBV5-4	TRBJ1-2	TRBD1	few	CASSPKTGNYGYTF	TGTGCCAGCAGCCCTAAGACAGGGAACTATGGCTACACCTTC
TRBV24-1	TRBJ2-7	TRBD2	many	CATSPTGSGIYEQYF	TGTGCCACCAGTCCCACGGGTAGCGGGATCTACGAGCAGTACTTC
TRBV5-1	TRBJ2-5	-	-	CASSLVTAGETQYF	TGCGCCAGCAGCTTGGTAACAGCTGGAGAGACCCAGTACTTC
TRBV7-2	TRBJ1-1	TRBD1	-	CASSGQANTEAFF	TGTGCCAGCAGCGGACAGGCGAACACTGAAGCTTTCTTT
TRBV7-2	TRBJ1-2	-	-	CASSAGQGYDGYTF	TGTGCCAGCAGCGCCGGCCAGGGATATGATGGCTACACCTTC
TRBV19	TRBJ2-1	TRBD2	-	CASSPLAGGDYNEQFF	TGTGCCAGTAGTCCCCTAGCGGGAGGTGATTACAATGAGCAGTTCTTC
TRBV7-5	TRBJ1-5	-	-	CVRRGTMGQGCQPQHF	TGTGTCAGAAGAGGTACTATGGGACAGGGTTGTCAGCCCCAGCATTTT
TRBV5-1	TRBJ2-1	TRBD2	-	CASSFGSGASHNEQFF	TGCGCCAGCAGCTTTGGTAGCGGGGCTTCCCACAATGAGCAGTTCTTC
TRBV7-2	TRBJ2-4	-	few	CASSSLLGGASNIQYF	TGTGCCAGCAGCTCACTATTAGGGGGGGCGAGTAACATTCAGTACTTC
TRBV13	TRBJ2-3	TRBD2	-	CASSLRGSRADTQYF	TGTGCCAGCAGCTTACGCGGGAGTAGAGCAGATACGCAGTATTTT
TRBV10-2	TRBJ2-2	-	-	CASSEVVTGELFF	TGCGCCAGCAGTGAAGTAGTGACCGGGGAGCTGTTTTTT
TRBV7-2	TRBJ1-1	-	-	CASSSGGSNTEAFF	TGTGCCAGCAGCTCGGGAGGGTCGAACACTGAAGCTTTCTTT
TRBV11-1	TRBJ1-4	-	-	CASSLAGLPEEKLFF	TGTGCCAGCAGCTTAGCAGGACTCCCAGAGGAAAAACTGTTTTTT
TRBV6-5	TRBJ2-2	-	-	CASSYFQGNTGELFF	TGTGCCAGCAGTTACTTCCAGGGGAACACCGGGGAGCTGTTTTTT
TRBV11-2	TRBJ2-2	-	-	CASSLGTRTFLSGELFF	TGTGCCAGCAGCTTAGGGACTCGCACGTTCCTTTCCGGGGAGCTGTTTTTT
TRBV29-1	TRBJ1-1	-	-	CSVERILITEAFF	TGCAGCGTTGAGAGGATCTTAATCACTGAAGCTTTCTTT
TRBV6-2/TRBV6-3	TRBJ1-6	-	-	CASSFRSTSYNSPLHF	TGTGCCAGCAGCTTCAGGTCCACCTCCTATAATTCACCCCTCCACTTT
TRBV7-9	TRBJ1-1	TRBD1	-	CASSLQGGYTEAFF	TGTGCCAGCAGCTTACAGGGGGGATACACTGAAGCTTTCTTT
TRBV18	TRBJ1-1	TRBD1	once	CASSPPGQGGPAFF	TGTGCCAGCTCACCACCCGGACAGGGGGGACCAGCTTTCTTT